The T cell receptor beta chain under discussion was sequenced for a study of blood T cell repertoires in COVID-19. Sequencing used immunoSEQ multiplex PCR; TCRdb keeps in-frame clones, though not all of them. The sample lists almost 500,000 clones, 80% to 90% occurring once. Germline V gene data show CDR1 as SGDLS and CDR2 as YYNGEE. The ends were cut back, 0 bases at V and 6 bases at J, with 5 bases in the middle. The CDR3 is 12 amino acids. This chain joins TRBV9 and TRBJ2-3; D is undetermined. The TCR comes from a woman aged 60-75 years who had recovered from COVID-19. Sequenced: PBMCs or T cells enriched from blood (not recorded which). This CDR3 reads CASSVGMDTQYF. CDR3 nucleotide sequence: TGTGCCAGCAGCGTAGGTATGGATACGCAGTATTTT. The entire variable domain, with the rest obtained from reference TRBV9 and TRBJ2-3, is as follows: DSGVTQTPKHLITATGQRVTLRCSPRSGDLSVYWYQQSLDQGLQFLIQYYNGEERAKGNILERFSAQQFPDLHSELNLSSLELGDSALYFCASSVGMDTQYFGPGTRLTVL.